What follows are 6 T cell receptor beta chains derived from one specimen sequenced in a study of blood T cell repertoires in COVID-19. The data were produced by immunoSEQ multiplex PCR, yet TCRdb's version contains in-frame clones alone and is incomplete. The repertoire holds hundreds of thousands of clones, with more than 85% as singletons. Sequenced: PBMCs or T cells enriched from blood (not recorded which). These receptors were obtained from a woman aged 55-70 years who had recovered from COVID-19.

V usage is TRBV24-1 and J usage is TRBJ1-5, with 7 nucleotides matching TRBD1. Germline-derived CDR1 and CDR2 are KGHDR and SFDVKD. CDR3 length: 12 amino acids. V lost 7 bases and J lost 8; bases outside the gene matches: 4. Written as DNA, the CDR3 is TGTGCCACCAGCAACAGGGGAGAGCCCCAGCATTTT. As protein: CATSNRGEPQHF.

V is TRBV20-1 and J is TRBJ2-1, with 9 bases matching TRBD2. The V gene end was trimmed by 3 bases and the J gene end by 4 bases; junction bases not matched to a gene: 4. CDR1 is DFQATT, CDR2 SNEGSKA, per germline (reference sequence). This CDR3 comprises 14 residues. CDR3 nucleotide sequence: TGCAGTGCTAGTAGGGCGGGGGGGTACAATGAGCAGTTCTTC. Translating it yields CSASRAGGYNEQFF.

This chain joins TRBV30 and TRBJ2-1; perhaps TRBD2 as D (5 bases). Germline V CDR1 and CDR2: GTSNPN, SVGIG (reference sequence). The ends were cut back, 5 bases at V and 4 bases at J, with 15 bases in the middle. The CDR3 sequence is 14 residues long. CDR3 in amino acids: CAWVDAGLYNEQFF. The CDR3 coding sequence is TGTGCCTGGGTTGATGCGGGCCTGTACAATGAGCAGTTCTTC.

The chain's CDR3 is CASGSGLNYGYTF. As DNA, the CDR3 is TGTGCTAGTGGTTCGGGATTAAACTATGGCTACACCTTC. The chain employs TRBV12-5 and TRBJ1-2; D remains unclear. V was cut by 4 bases and J by 2 bases, with 8 bases left in between. Per the germline V gene, CDR1 is LGHNT and CDR2 is FRNRAP. The CDR3 is made up of 13 amino acids. Variable domain in full (rest from reference TRBV12-5 and TRBJ1-2): DARVTQTPRHKVTEMGQEVTMRCQPILGHNTVFWYRQTMMQGLELLAYFRNRAPLDDSGMPKDRFSAEMPDATLATLKIQPSEPRDSAVYFCASGSGLNYGYTFGSGTRLTVV.

The chain carries TRBV19 and TRBJ1-5, with 10 positions matching TRBD1. Trimming cost V 6 bases and J 8 bases; bases outside gene matches: 10. CDR3 size: 15 residues. Germline lookup yields CDR1 LNHDA and CDR2 SQIVND (reference sequence). CDR3 in amino acids: CASRGQGKGEEPQHF. CDR3 in DNA: TGTGCCAGTAGGGGACAGGGGAAGGGGGAAGAGCCCCAGCATTTT.

The V call is TRBV3-1 (or the pseudogene TRBV3-2), the J call TRBJ2-2; the match to TRBD2 covers 9 bases. The CDR3 extends over 15 amino acids. V lost 8 bases to trimming and J lost 0 bases; unmatched junction nucleotides: 4. Germline assignment: CDR1 LGHDT and CDR2 YNNKEL (reference sequence). The CDR3 DNA is TGTGCCAGCGTAGCGGGGGCTTCGAACACCGGGGAGCTGTTTTTT. As protein: CASVAGASNTGELFF.